The clone carrying this TCR beta chain was seen only once. Method: immunoSEQ multiplex PCR; TCRdb's copy keeps in-frame clones and lacks some. The data show some 29,000 clones, 92% seen once. Germline CDR1 is MGHRA and CDR2 is YSYEKL. The junction had 8 bases not matched to a gene; V was cut back by 5 bases and J by 2 bases. The CDR3 spans 16 residues. This record comes from a study of T cell clonotyping in hematopoietic cell transplantation. The V call is TRBV4-1, the J call TRBJ1-5; TRBD1 matches at 8 bases. Sequences were derived from PBMCs, sampled 100 days after allogeneic stem cell transplant. This TCR derives from a female patient aged 50-59 years who had an allogeneic stem cell transplant from a related donor, so the T cells may come from the graft donor. Some clones in this sample may be carry-over from other donors' samples. The CDR3 nucleotides are TGCGCCAGCAGCATACAAACAGGGGGGGGCAATCAGCCCCAGCATTTT. This translates into CASSIQTGGGNQPQHF.